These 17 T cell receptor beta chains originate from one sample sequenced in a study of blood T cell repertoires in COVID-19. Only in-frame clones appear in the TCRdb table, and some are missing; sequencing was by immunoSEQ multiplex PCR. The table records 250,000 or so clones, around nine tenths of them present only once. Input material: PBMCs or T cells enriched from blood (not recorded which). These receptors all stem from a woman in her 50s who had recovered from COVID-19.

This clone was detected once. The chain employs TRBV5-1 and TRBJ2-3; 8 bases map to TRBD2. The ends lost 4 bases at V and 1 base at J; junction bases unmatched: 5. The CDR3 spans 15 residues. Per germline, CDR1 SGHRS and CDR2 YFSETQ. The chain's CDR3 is CASSTTTSGTDTQYF. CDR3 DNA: TGCGCCAGCAGCACGACGACTAGCGGCACAGATACGCAGTATTTT.

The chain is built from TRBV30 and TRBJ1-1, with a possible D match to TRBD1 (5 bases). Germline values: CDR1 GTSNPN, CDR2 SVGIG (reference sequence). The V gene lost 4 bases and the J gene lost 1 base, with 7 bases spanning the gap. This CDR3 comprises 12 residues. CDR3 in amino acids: CAWTQENTEAFF. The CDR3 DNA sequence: TGTGCCTGGACACAGGAGAACACTGAAGCTTTCTTT.

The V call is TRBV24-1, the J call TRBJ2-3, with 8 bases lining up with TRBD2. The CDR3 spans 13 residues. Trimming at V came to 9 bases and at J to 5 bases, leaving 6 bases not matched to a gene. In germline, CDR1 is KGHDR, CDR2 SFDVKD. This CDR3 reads CATERESRDTQYF. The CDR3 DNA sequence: TGTGCCACCGAGCGGGAGTCCAGAGATACGCAGTATTTT.

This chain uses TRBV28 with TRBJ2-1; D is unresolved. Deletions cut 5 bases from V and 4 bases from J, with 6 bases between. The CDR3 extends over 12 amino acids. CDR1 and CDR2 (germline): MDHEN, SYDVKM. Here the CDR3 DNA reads TGTGCCAGCAGTGCGGAATACAATGAGCAGTTCTTC. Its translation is CASSAEYNEQFF.

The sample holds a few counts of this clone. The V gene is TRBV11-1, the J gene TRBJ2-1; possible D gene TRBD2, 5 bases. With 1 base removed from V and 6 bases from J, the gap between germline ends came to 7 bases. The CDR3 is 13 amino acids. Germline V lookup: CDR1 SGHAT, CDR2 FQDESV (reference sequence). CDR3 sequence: CASSLERINEQFF. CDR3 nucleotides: TGTGCCAGCAGCTTAGAGCGGATCAATGAGCAGTTCTTC.

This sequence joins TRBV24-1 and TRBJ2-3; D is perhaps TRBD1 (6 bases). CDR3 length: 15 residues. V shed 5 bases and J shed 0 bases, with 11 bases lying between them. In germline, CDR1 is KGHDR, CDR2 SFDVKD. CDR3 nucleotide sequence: TGTGCCACCAGTGCCCGGGACACTAGCACAGATACGCAGTATTTT. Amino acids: CATSARDTSTDTQYF.

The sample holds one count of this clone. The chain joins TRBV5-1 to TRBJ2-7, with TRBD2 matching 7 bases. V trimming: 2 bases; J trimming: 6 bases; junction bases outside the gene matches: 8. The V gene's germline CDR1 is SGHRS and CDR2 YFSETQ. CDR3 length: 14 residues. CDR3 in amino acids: CASSFVAGEREQYF. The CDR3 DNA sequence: TGCGCCAGCAGCTTCGTTGCGGGAGAACGCGAGCAGTACTTC.

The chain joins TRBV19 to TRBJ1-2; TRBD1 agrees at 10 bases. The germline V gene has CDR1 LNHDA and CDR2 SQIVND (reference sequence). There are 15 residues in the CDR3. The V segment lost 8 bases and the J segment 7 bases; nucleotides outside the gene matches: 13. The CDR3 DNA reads TGTGCCAGTCGACGAGGGAGGACAGGGGGATCTGGCTACACCTTC. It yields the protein CASRRGRTGGSGYTF.

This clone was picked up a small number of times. This CDR3 is CASSDSNTEAFF. Written as DNA, the CDR3 is TGTGCCAGTAGTGACAGCAACACTGAAGCTTTCTTT. The rearrangement joins TRBV19 to TRBJ1-1; D perhaps matches TRBD1 (5 bases). Trimming removed 5 bases from V and 2 bases from J, with 6 bases in between. Germline CDR1 and CDR2: LNHDA and SQIVND (reference sequence). This CDR3 is built from 12 residues.

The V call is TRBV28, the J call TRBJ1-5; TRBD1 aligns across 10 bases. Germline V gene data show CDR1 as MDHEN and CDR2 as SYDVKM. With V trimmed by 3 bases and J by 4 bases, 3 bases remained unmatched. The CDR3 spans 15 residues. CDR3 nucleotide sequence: TGTGCCAGCAGTTTCTGGACAGGGGGAAATCAGCCCCAGCATTTT. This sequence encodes CASSFWTGGNQPQHF.

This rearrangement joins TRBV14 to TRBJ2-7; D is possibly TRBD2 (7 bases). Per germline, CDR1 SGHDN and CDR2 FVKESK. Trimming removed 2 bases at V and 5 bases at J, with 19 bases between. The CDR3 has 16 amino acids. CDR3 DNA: TGTGCCAGCAGCCAATGGGGGGCGGGGGCCTGGAACGAGCAGTACTTC. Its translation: CASSQWGAGAWNEQYF.

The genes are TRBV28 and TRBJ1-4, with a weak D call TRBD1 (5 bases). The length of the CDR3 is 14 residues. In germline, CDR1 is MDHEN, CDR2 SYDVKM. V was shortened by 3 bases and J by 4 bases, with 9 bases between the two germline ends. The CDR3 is CASSFFRDNEKLFF. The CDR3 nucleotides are TGTGCCAGCAGTTTTTTCAGGGATAATGAAAAACTGTTTTTT.

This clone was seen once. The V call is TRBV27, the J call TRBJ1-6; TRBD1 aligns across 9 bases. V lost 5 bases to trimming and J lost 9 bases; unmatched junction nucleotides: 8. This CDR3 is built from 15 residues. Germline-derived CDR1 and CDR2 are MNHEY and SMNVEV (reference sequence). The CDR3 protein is CASSPRGTGPSPLHF. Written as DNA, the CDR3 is TGTGCCAGCAGTCCCAGAGGGACAGGGCCTTCACCCCTCCACTTT.

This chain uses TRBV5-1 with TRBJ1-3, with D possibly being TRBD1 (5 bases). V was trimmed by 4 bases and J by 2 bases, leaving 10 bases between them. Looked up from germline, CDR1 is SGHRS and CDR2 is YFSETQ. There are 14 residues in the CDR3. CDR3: CASSPTGTGNTIYF. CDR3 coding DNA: TGCGCCAGCAGCCCCACAGGTACTGGAAACACCATATATTTT.

CDR3: CASSSRGRSTSDYEQYF. Written as DNA, the CDR3 is TGTGCCAGCAGCTCCAGGGGGCGGTCGACATCAGACTACGAGCAGTACTTC. The V and J genes are TRBV5-8 and TRBJ2-7; 8 bases line up with TRBD1. Germline V gives CDR1 SGHTS, CDR2 YDEGEE. The CDR3 is made up of 17 amino acids. V trimming: 3 bases; J trimming: 3 bases; junction bases outside the gene matches: 14.

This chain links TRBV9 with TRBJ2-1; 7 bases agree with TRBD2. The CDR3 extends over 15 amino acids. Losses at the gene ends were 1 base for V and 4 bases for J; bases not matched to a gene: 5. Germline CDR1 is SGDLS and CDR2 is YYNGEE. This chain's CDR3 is CASSVLGEGYNEQFF. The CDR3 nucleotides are TGTGCCAGCAGCGTACTGGGGGAGGGGTACAATGAGCAGTTCTTC.

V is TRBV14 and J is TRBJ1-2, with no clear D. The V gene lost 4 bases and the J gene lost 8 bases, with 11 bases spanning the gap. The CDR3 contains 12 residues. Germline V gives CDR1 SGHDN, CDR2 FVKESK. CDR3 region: CASSPGSVGYTF. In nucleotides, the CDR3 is TGTGCCAGCAGCCCGGGGTCGGTGGGCTACACCTTC.